The TCR beta chain under discussion was sequenced for a study of cytomegalovirus exposure and HLA in healthy donors. Study-wide points: Some segments of the V type, notably TRBV6-2 and TRBV6-3, were excluded as indistinguishable. Despite most TCR sequences being rare, some public TCRs occurred in many donors.

In the PCR, 60 Vbeta and 13 Jbeta primers were used. Clones were read by immunoSEQ multiplex PCR, and TCRdb kept only the in-frame ones, dropping some. The table lists 90,000 to 140,000 clones, about 78% of them singletons, with 1.3% in the top ten. To note about this clone: Antigen unknown.

Trimming pared 1 base from V and 3 bases from J, leaving 12 bases between. The CDR3 totals 15 residues. CDR1 is SGHDN, CDR2 FVKESK, per germline. The clonotype originates from a man aged 30 to 45 in good health and CMV-seronegative. Sequencing was carried out using PBMCs. The chain couples TRBV14 to TRBJ1-1; D uncertain. The CDR3 is CASSQVWAMDTEAFF. CDR3 sequence (DNA): TGTGCCAGCAGCCAAGTCTGGGCTATGGACACTGAAGCTTTCTTT. The full variable domain, with the rest looked up from reference TRBV14 and TRBJ1-1, is EAGVTQFPSHSVIEKGQTVTLRCDPISGHDNLYWYRRVMGKEIKFLLHFVKESKQDESGMPNNRFLAERTGGTYSTLKVQPAELEDSGVYFCASSQVWAMDTEAFFGQGTRLTVV.